The 21 T cell receptor beta chains given below trace back to one sample, sequenced in a study of post-analysis software for immune sequencing data. Study results and caveats: TRBV segments more frequent in patients than in controls numbered five and included TRBV5-6, TRBV5-1 and TRBV20-1.

Their specific antigens are unknown. Incorporated into the TCR beta cDNA libraries were unique molecular identifiers, which served to reduce PCR and sequencing biases. TCRdb recomputed calls from the PCR reads with MiXCR, one row per CDR3 protein. This table holds approximately 660,000 distinct CDR3 sequences, approximately 60% found once. Sample: blood. The receptors originated from a girl aged 2 to 9 with multiple sclerosis.

With respect to this clonotype: A junction boundary mismatches the germline segment, possibly from a read error. This rearrangement joins TRBV4-2 to TRBJ2-3; 8 bases align to TRBD2. Germline-derived CDR1 and CDR2 are LGHNA and YNFKEQ. CDR3 length equals 17 residues. In nucleotides, the CDR3 is TGCGCCAGCAGCCAAGGTCTCGGACTAGCTCGCACAGATACGCAGTATTTT. Protein product: CASSQGLGLARTDTQYF.

The V call is TRBV20-1, the J call TRBJ2-4; no definite D call. Trimming cost V 2 bases and J 13 bases, with 18 bases left between them. There are 13 residues in the CDR3. CDR1 DFQATT and CDR2 SNEGSKA come from the germline V gene (reference sequence). The CDR3 protein is CSARWPINNEQYF. The DNA for the CDR3 is TGCAGTGCTAGATGGCCTATTAACAATGAGCAGTACTTC.

This chain joins TRBV5-6 and TRBJ1-2; TRBD1 is a possible D gene (6 bases). CDR1 and CDR2 (germline): SGHDT, YYEEEE. CDR3 length equals 15 residues. Trimming stripped 4 bases from V and 8 bases from J, with 21 bases between. The chain's CDR3 is CASSPGDGAYRGYTF. In nucleotides, the CDR3 is TGTGCCAGCAGCCCAGGGGACGGAGCCTACCGGGGCTACACCTTC.

This clonotype appeared a single time. The chain uses TRBV7-2 and TRBJ2-5; the match to TRBD2 covers 7 bases. The CDR3 contains 15 residues. The V gene end was trimmed by 1 base and the J gene end by 5 bases; junction bases not matched to a gene: 7. The germline V gene encodes CDR1 SGHTA and CDR2 FQGNSA. The CDR3 nucleotides read TGTGCCAGCAGCTTAGACGGGGGGACCGGGGAGACCCAGTACTTC. This codes for CASSLDGGTGETQYF.

The chain recombines TRBV4-3 with TRBJ2-3; tentative D call: TRBD2 (6 bases). Per germline, CDR1 LGHNA and CDR2 YSLEER. Trimming stripped 1 base from V and 3 bases from J, with 14 bases between. This CDR3 is built from 16 residues. The CDR3 here is CASSQGRGGDTDTQYF. The CDR3 DNA follows: TGCGCCAGCAGCCAAGGACGGGGCGGGGATACAGATACGCAGTATTTT.

The chain joins TRBV20-1 to TRBJ2-3; 9 positions agree with TRBD2. Trimming removed 5 bases from V and 0 bases from J; junction bases left unmatched: 3. CDR1 and CDR2 (germline): DFQATT, SNEGSKA (reference sequence). The CDR3 contains 14 residues. In DNA, the CDR3 is TGCAGTGCTCGAGGGACTAGCAGCACAGATACGCAGTATTTT. Residues: CSARGTSSTDTQYF.

The V call is TRBV27, the J call TRBJ2-1; 7 bases map to TRBD2. Germline CDR1 is MNHEY and CDR2 is SMNVEV (reference sequence). V dropped 5 bases and J dropped 1; count of bases not matched to a gene: 14. CDR3 length: 18 residues. CDR3 loop: CASSPPYGGGTSYNEQFF. DNA of the CDR3: TGTGCCAGCAGTCCCCCCTATGGGGGGGGAACGTCCTACAATGAGCAGTTCTTC.

This clonotype was counted between two and nine times. A much bigger clone sits one base away, suggesting this may be a read error. The chain joins TRBV7-2 to TRBJ2-5; D gene unclear. The CDR3 spans 10 residues. Germline-derived CDR1 and CDR2 are SGHTA and FQGNSA. The germline V and J ends were trimmed by 4 bases and 5 bases, with 2 bases remaining between them. The CDR3 protein is CASSWETQYF. DNA of the CDR3: TGTGCCAGCAGCTGGGAGACCCAGTACTTC.

The genes are TRBV7-2 and TRBJ2-3, with D perhaps TRBD2 (5 bases). This CDR3 comprises 12 residues. Trimming cost V 8 bases and J 10 bases, with 16 bases left between them. Germline assignment: CDR1 SGHTA and CDR2 FQGNSA. The CDR3 spells CASGRGINAQYF. The CDR3 DNA reads as TGTGCCAGCGGCCGGGGAATCAATGCGCAGTATTTT.

In this sample, this clonotype turned up once. CDR3 protein: CASSLPSGRGRNEQFF. In DNA, the CDR3 is TGTGCCAGCAGCCTCCCTAGCGGGAGGGGTAGAAATGAGCAGTTCTTC. The gene calls are TRBV6-6 and TRBJ2-1; 12 nucleotides match TRBD2. This CDR3 is 16 amino acids long. Germline CDR1 reads MNHNY; CDR2 reads SVGAGI (reference sequence). The V and J ends lost 6 bases and 7 bases, in that order; junction bases with no gene match: 10.

V gene TRBV20-1 combines with J gene TRBJ2-5; TRBD2 aligns across 8 bases. The CDR3 runs 15 residues. Looked up from germline, CDR1 is DFQATT and CDR2 is SNEGSKA (reference sequence). V dropped 4 bases and J dropped 2; count of bases not matched to a gene: 9. The CDR3 DNA is TGCAGTGCTACCTCCTTTAGCGGGGATCAAGAGACCCAGTACTTC. Translation gives CSATSFSGDQETQYF.

Of note for this clonotype: A junction end diverges from the germline sequence, so it may reflect a read error. J is TRBJ1-1 and V is TRBV5-1; 7 nucleotides align to TRBD1. Germline CDR1 reads SGHRS; CDR2 reads YFSETQ. This CDR3 spans 15 amino acids. The CDR3 reads CASSRSGTANTEAFF. The CDR3 DNA follows: TGTGCCAGCTCACGGTCCGGGACAGCCAACACTGAAGCTTTCTTT.

CDR3 DNA sequence: TGCAGCGCCAAATTCCGGGATAGGGGTAGGCACGAGCAGTACTTC. It encodes CSAKFRDRGRHEQYF. The genes are TRBV29-1 and TRBJ2-5; D is possibly TRBD1 or TRBD2 (5 bases each). The J call is in doubt because the DNA end fits TRBJ2-7 better. This CDR3 has 15 amino acids. Germline V gene data show CDR1 as SQVTM and CDR2 as ANQGSEA.

This clonotype was recorded a few times. J is TRBJ2-5 and V is TRBV29-1; perhaps TRBD2 as D (6 bases). V lost 4 bases to trimming and J lost 0 bases, with 9 bases between them. The CDR3 contains 13 residues. Germline V gene sequence: CDR1 SQVTM, CDR2 ANQGSEA. CDR3 coding DNA: TGCAGCGTTGGGGCGGGGTACCAAGAGACCCAGTACTTC. Amino acid sequence: CSVGAGYQETQYF.

The genes are TRBV10-3 and TRBJ2-7; D remains unclear. Trimming removed 1 base at V and 7 bases at J, with 17 bases between. In germline, CDR1 is ENHRY, CDR2 SYGVKD. This CDR3 contains 15 residues. The CDR3 loop reads CAISEWDLDPNEQYF. The CDR3, as DNA: TGTGCCATCAGTGAGTGGGATCTAGATCCCAATGAGCAGTACTTC.

The gene calls are TRBV7-2 and TRBJ2-7; D unresolved. The V end lost 4 bases, the J end lost 6 bases, and 13 bases lay between the germline ends. The germline gives CDR1 SGHTA, CDR2 FQGNSA. The CDR3 length is 13 residues. CDR3 coding DNA: TGTGCCAGCAGCTCGGGCCCCGACGGCGAGCAGTACTTC. It encodes CASSSGPDGEQYF.

The CDR3 here is CASSEPSDTQYF. The CDR3 bases are TGCGCCAGCAGTGAGCCGTCAGATACGCAGTATTTT. V and J are TRBV10-2 and TRBJ2-3; D gene ambiguous. V was cut by 2 bases and J by 4 bases, with 4 bases left in between. Germline-derived CDR1 and CDR2 are WSHSY and SAAADI. The CDR3 extends over 12 amino acids.

This chain connects TRBV27 to TRBJ1-2; a weak D match, TRBD1 (6 bases). Between the trimmed V and J ends, which lost 2 bases and 4 bases, there was a span of 14 bases. CDR1 MNHEY and CDR2 SMNVEV come from the germline V gene (reference sequence). This CDR3 has 15 amino acids. The CDR3 nucleotides are TGTGCCAGCAGTTTAGAACAGGGAACTAGCTATGGCTACACCTTC. This translates into CASSLEQGTSYGYTF.

The V and J genes are TRBV4-3 and TRBJ1-5, with 9 bases aligning to TRBD1. J was trimmed by 7 bases and V by 4 bases; bases with no gene match: 8. This CDR3 is 15 amino acids long. Germline CDR1 LGHNA, CDR2 YSLEER. The chain's CDR3 is CASSRDRAFSQPQHF. For the CDR3, the DNA is TGCGCCAGCAGCCGGGACAGGGCTTTCTCCCAGCCCCAGCATTTT.

This clonotype was seen a handful of times. The V call is TRBV27, the J call TRBJ2-1, with 9 bases matching TRBD1. The length of the CDR3 is 16 residues. Germline V gene lookup returns CDR1 MNHEY and CDR2 SMNVEV (reference sequence). J lost 7 bases, V lost 5 bases, and 12 bases had no gene match. CDR3 DNA: TGTGCCAGCAGTGCCTCCGGGACAGGGACAGGGAATGAGCAGTTCTTC. It is translated as CASSASGTGTGNEQFF.

This clonotype was recorded a few times. J is TRBJ1-2 and V is TRBV6-2 or TRBV6-3, with D maybe TRBD1 (5 bases). Trimming removed 6 bases at V and 6 bases at J, with 14 bases between. Germline-derived CDR1 and CDR2 are MNHEY and SVGEGT. The CDR3 has 13 amino acids. CDR3 in amino acids: CASSLRDGHGYTF. The DNA for the CDR3 is TGTGCCAGCAGCCTCCGGGACGGCCATGGCTACACCTTC.